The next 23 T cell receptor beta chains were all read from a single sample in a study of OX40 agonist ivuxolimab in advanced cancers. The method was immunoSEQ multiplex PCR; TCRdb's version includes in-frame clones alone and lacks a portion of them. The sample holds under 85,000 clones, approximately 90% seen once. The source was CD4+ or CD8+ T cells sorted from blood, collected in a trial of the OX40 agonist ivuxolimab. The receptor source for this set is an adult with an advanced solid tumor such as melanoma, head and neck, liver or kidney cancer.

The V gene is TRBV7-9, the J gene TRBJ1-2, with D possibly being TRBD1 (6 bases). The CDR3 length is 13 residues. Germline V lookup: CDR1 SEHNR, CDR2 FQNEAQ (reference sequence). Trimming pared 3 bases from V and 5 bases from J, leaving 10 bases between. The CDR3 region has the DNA TGTGCCAGCAGCTTGAGGGACACTTATGGCTACACCTTC. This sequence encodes CASSLRDTYGYTF.

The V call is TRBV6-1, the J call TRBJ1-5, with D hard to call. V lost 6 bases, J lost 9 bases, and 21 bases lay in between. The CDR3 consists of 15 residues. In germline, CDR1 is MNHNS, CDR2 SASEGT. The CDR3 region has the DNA TGTGCCAGCAGGGAATCGGGCGCTTCAATCATGCCCCAGCATTTT. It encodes CASRESGASIMPQHF.

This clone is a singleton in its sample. Here the CDR3 reads CASSGTTGELFF. The CDR3 region has the DNA TGTGCCAGCAGTGGAACCACCGGGGAGCTGTTTTTT. V and J are TRBV2 and TRBJ2-2, with no clear D. The V end lost 4 bases, the J end lost 4 bases, and 4 bases lay between the germline ends. The CDR3 is made up of 12 amino acids. CDR1 SNHLY and CDR2 FYNNEI come from the germline V gene. Based on the CDR3 plus reference TRBV2 and TRBJ2-2, the full variable domain is EPEVTQTPSHQVTQMGQEVILRCVPISNHLYFYWYRQILGQKVEFLVSFYNNEISEKSEIFDDQFSVERPDGSNFTLKIRSTKLEDSAMYFCASSGTTGELFFGEGSRLTVL.

The CDR3 loop reads CASSVSSDTQYF. In DNA, the CDR3 is TGTGCCAGCAGCGTCTCATCAGATACGCAGTATTTT. The gene calls are TRBV9 and TRBJ2-3, with D unclear. Trimming shortened V by 2 bases and J by 4 bases, and 5 bases separated the two germline ends. CDR1 is SGDLS, CDR2 YYNGEE, per germline. CDR3 length: 12 residues. Drawing the rest from reference TRBV9 and TRBJ2-3, the complete variable domain is DSGVTQTPKHLITATGQRVTLRCSPRSGDLSVYWYQQSLDQGLQFLIQYYNGEERAKGNILERFSAQQFPDLHSELNLSSLELGDSALYFCASSVSSDTQYFGPGTRLTVL.

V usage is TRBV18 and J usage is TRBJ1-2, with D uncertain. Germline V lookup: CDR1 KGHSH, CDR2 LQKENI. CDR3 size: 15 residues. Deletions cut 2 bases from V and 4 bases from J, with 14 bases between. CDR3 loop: CASSPVPARSYGYTF. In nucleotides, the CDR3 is TGTGCCAGCTCACCAGTTCCGGCACGGAGCTATGGCTACACCTTC. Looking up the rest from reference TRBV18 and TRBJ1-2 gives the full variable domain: NAGVMQNPRHLVRRRGQEARLRCSPMKGHSHVYWYRQLPEEGLKFMVYLQKENIIDESGMPKERFSAEFPKEGPSILRIQQVVRGDSAAYFCASSPVPARSYGYTFGSGTRLTVV.

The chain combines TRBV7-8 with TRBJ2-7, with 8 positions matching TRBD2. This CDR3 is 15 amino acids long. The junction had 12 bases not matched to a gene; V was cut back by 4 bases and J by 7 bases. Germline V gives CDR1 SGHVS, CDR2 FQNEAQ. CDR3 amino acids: CASSSRIAGNWEQYF. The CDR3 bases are TGTGCCAGCAGCTCCAGAATAGCGGGAAATTGGGAGCAGTACTTC.

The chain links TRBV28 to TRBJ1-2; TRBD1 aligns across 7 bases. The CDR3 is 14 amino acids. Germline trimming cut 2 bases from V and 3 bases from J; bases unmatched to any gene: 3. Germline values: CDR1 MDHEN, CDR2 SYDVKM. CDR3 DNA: TGTGCCAGCAGTTTACCCGACAGGGACTATGGCTACACCTTC. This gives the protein CASSLPDRDYGYTF.

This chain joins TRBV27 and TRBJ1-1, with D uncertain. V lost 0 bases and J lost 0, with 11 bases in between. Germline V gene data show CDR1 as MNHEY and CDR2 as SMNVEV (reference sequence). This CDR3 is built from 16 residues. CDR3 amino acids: CASSLSLLNMNTEAFF. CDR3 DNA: TGTGCCAGCAGTTTATCGCTTCTCAACATGAACACTGAAGCTTTCTTT.

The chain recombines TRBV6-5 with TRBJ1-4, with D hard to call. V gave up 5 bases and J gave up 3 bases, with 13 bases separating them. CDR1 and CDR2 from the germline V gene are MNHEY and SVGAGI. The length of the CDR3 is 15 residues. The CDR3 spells CASSRRREPNEKLFF. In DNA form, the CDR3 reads TGTGCCAGCAGTCGTCGCCGGGAACCTAATGAAAAACTGTTTTTT.

The DNA for the CDR3 is TGTGCCAGCAGTCCCCGGGTAATAGCCAAAAACATTCAGTACTTC. It yields the protein CASSPRVIAKNIQYF. The V and J genes are TRBV6-5 and TRBJ2-4; D is ambiguous. Germline CDR1 and CDR2: MNHEY and SVGAGI. Trimming cost V 5 bases and J 0 bases, with 11 bases left between them. CDR3 size: 15 residues.

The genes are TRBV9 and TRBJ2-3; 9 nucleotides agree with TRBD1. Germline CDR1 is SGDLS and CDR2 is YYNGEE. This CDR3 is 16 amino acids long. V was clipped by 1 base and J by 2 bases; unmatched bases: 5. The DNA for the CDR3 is TGTGCCAGCAGCGTAATGACAGGGGGGAACACAGATACGCAGTATTTT. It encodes CASSVMTGGNTDTQYF.

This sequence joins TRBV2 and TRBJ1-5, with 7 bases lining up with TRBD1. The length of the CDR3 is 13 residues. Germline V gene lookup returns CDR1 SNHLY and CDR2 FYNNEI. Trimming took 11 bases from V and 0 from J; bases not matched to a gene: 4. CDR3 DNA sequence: TGTGCCGGGGGACAGTTTAGCAATCAGCCCCAGCATTTT. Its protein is CAGGQFSNQPQHF.

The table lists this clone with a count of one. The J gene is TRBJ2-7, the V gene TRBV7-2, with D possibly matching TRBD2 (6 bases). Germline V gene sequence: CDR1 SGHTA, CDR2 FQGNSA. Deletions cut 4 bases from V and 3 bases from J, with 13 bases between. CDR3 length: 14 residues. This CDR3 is CASSSTGTFYEQYF. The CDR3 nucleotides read TGTGCCAGCAGCTCCACCGGGACTTTCTACGAGCAGTACTTC.

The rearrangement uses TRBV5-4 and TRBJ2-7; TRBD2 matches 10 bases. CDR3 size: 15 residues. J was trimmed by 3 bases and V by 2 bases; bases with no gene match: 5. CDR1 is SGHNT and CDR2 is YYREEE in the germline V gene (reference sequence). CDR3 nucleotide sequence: TGTGCCAGCAGCTTCGGACTAGCGGATATCTACGAGCAGTACTTC. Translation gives CASSFGLADIYEQYF. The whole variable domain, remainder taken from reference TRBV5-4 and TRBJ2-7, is ETGVTQSPTHLIKTRGQQVTLRCSSQSGHNTVSWYQQALGQGPQFIFQYYREEENGRGNFPPRFSGLQFPNYSSELNVNALELDDSALYLCASSFGLADIYEQYFGPGTRLTVT.

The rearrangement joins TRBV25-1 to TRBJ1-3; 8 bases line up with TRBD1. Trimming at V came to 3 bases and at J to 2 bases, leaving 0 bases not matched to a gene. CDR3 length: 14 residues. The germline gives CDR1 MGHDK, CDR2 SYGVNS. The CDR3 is CASSETGAGNTIYF. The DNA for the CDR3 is TGTGCCAGCAGTGAGACAGGGGCTGGAAACACCATATATTTT.

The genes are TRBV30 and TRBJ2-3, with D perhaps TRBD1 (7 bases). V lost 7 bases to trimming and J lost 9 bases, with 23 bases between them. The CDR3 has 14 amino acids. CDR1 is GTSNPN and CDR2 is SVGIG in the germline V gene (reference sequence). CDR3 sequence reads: CAFVTGAGGRTQYF. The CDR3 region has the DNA TGTGCCTTTGTGACGGGAGCAGGGGGGAGGACGCAGTATTTT.

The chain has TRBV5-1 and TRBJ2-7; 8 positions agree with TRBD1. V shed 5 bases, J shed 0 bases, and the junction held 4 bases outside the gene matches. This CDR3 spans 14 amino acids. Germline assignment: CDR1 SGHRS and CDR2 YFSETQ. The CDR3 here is CASRSTGGSYEQYF. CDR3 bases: TGCGCCAGCAGATCAACAGGGGGCTCCTACGAGCAGTACTTC.

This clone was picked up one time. CDR3: CASSSSGAGETQYF. The CDR3 DNA reads as TGTGCCAGCAGCTCTAGTGGGGCGGGAGAGACCCAGTACTTC. This chain joins TRBV7-7 and TRBJ2-5; possibly TRBD1 or TRBD2 for D (5 bases each). The length of the CDR3 is 14 residues. Germline CDR1 SSHAT, CDR2 FNYEAQ (reference sequence). The germline V and J ends were trimmed by 4 bases and 4 bases, with 13 bases remaining between them.

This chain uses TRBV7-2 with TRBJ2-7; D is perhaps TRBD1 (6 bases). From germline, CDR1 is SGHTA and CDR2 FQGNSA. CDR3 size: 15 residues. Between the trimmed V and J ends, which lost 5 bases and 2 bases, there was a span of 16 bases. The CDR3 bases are TGTGCCAGCAGCCTCCGACAGGATCCACCCTACGAGCAGTACTTC. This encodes CASSLRQDPPYEQYF.

CDR3 sequence: CASSFGLLNTIYF. In DNA, the CDR3 is TGTGCCAGCAGCTTCGGACTTTTAAACACCATATATTTT. This chain connects TRBV14 to TRBJ1-3; D unclear. Germline V gene sequence: CDR1 SGHDN, CDR2 FVKESK. The CDR3 runs 13 residues. Trimming left V 5 bases short and J 6 bases short, with 11 bases between.

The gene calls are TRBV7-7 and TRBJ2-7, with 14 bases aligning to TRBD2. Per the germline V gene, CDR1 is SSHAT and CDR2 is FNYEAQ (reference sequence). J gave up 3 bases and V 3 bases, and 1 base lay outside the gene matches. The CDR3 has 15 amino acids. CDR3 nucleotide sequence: TGTGCCAGCAGCTTGACTAGCGGGGGGGGCTACGAGCAGTACTTC. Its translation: CASSLTSGGGYEQYF.

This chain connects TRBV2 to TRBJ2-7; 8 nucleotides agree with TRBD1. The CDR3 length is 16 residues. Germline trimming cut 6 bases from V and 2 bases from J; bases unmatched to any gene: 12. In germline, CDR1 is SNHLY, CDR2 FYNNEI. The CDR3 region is CASSVYPGQETYEQYF. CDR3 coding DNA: TGTGCCAGCAGCGTATACCCGGGACAGGAGACCTACGAGCAGTACTTC.

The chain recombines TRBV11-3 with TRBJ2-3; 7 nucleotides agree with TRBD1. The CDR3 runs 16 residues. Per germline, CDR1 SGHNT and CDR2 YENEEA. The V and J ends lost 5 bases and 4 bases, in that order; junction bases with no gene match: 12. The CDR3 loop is CASSILQGKGSDTQYF. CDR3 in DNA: TGTGCCAGCAGCATATTACAGGGGAAGGGGTCAGATACGCAGTATTTT.